The rows below give T cell receptor beta chains drawn from one sample of a study of early T cells in non-severe SARS-CoV-2 infection. TCRdb ran MiXCR on the 5' RACE reads and lists one entry per CDR3 protein. The sample shows over 75,000 distinct CDR3 sequences, approximately 13% of them seen only once. The sample was whole blood. All receptors come from an adult who was a healthcare worker with PCR-confirmed SARS-CoV-2 infection or an uninfected control (not recorded which). Each CDR3 is given with its conserved first and last residue. A D gene is named only where the DNA matches it firmly. Clone size is not always given. Where it is, it says once, few, many or a class for expanded clones.

>TRBV28|TRBJ1-1|many|.
CASRAPGNTEAFF
TGTGCCAGCAGGGCACCGGGGAACACTGAAGCTTTCTTT
>TRBV12-5|TRBJ2-2|many|.
CASGLVAGGELFF
TGTGCTAGTGGTTTGGTCGCGGGCGGGGAGCTGTTTTTT
>TRBV4-1|TRBJ2-3|.|TRBD1
CASSDRTGSNTQYF
TGCGCCAGCAGCGACAGGACAGGGAGCAATACGCAGTATTTT
>TRBV6-1|TRBJ2-3|many|.
CAKQGTSDTQYF
TGTGCCAAGCAAGGGACGTCAGATACGCAGTATTTT
>TRBV3-1|TRBJ1-1|once|.
CASSQHRLGAFF
TGTGCCAGCAGCCAACACCGATTGGGAGCTTTCTTT
>TRBV7-8|TRBJ1-1|few|TRBD1
CASSLAATGAGNTEAFF
TGTGCCAGCAGCTTAGCAGCGACAGGGGCGGGAAACACTGAAGCTTTCTTT
>TRBV14|TRBJ2-1|.|.
CASSQDSNNEQFF
TGTGCCAGCAGCCAAGATAGCAACAATGAGCAGTTCTTC
>TRBV3-1|TRBJ2-3|few|.
CASSPRDRTADTQYF
TGTGCCAGCAGCCCCAGAGACAGGACCGCTGATACGCAGTATTTT
>TRBV7-9|TRBJ1-5|many|.
CASSLAQNQPQHF
TGTGCCAGCAGCTTAGCGCAGAATCAGCCCCAGCATTTT
>TRBV11-2|TRBJ2-5|many|.
CASSLDRADTQYF
TGTGCCAGCAGCTTAGACAGGGCGGATACCCAGTACTTC
>TRBV11-2|TRBJ2-3|.|.
CASSGRSGASTDTQYF
TGTGCCAGCAGCGGACGTAGCGGAGCTAGCACAGATACGCAGTATTTT
>TRBV29-1|TRBJ2-1|few|.
CSVEQSSYNEQFF
TGCAGCGTTGAACAGAGCTCCTACAATGAGCAGTTCTTC
>TRBV28|TRBJ2-7|.|.
CASKKGHEQYF
TGTGCCAGCAAAAAAGGCCACGAGCAGTACTTC
>TRBV4-1|TRBJ1-3|.|.
CASSRYTEFPPSLGNTIYF
TGCGCCAGCAGCCGTTACACCGAGTTCCCCCCAAGCCTTGGAAACACCATATATTTT
>TRBV6-1|TRBJ2-6|many|TRBD1
CASSPTGQGSTGANVLTF
TGTGCCAGCAGCCCCACGGGACAGGGTTCTACTGGGGCCAACGTCCTGACTTTC
>TRBV2|TRBJ2-2|many|.
CASSFETGMRELFF
TGTGCCAGCAGTTTCGAAACAGGGATGCGGGAGCTGTTTTTT